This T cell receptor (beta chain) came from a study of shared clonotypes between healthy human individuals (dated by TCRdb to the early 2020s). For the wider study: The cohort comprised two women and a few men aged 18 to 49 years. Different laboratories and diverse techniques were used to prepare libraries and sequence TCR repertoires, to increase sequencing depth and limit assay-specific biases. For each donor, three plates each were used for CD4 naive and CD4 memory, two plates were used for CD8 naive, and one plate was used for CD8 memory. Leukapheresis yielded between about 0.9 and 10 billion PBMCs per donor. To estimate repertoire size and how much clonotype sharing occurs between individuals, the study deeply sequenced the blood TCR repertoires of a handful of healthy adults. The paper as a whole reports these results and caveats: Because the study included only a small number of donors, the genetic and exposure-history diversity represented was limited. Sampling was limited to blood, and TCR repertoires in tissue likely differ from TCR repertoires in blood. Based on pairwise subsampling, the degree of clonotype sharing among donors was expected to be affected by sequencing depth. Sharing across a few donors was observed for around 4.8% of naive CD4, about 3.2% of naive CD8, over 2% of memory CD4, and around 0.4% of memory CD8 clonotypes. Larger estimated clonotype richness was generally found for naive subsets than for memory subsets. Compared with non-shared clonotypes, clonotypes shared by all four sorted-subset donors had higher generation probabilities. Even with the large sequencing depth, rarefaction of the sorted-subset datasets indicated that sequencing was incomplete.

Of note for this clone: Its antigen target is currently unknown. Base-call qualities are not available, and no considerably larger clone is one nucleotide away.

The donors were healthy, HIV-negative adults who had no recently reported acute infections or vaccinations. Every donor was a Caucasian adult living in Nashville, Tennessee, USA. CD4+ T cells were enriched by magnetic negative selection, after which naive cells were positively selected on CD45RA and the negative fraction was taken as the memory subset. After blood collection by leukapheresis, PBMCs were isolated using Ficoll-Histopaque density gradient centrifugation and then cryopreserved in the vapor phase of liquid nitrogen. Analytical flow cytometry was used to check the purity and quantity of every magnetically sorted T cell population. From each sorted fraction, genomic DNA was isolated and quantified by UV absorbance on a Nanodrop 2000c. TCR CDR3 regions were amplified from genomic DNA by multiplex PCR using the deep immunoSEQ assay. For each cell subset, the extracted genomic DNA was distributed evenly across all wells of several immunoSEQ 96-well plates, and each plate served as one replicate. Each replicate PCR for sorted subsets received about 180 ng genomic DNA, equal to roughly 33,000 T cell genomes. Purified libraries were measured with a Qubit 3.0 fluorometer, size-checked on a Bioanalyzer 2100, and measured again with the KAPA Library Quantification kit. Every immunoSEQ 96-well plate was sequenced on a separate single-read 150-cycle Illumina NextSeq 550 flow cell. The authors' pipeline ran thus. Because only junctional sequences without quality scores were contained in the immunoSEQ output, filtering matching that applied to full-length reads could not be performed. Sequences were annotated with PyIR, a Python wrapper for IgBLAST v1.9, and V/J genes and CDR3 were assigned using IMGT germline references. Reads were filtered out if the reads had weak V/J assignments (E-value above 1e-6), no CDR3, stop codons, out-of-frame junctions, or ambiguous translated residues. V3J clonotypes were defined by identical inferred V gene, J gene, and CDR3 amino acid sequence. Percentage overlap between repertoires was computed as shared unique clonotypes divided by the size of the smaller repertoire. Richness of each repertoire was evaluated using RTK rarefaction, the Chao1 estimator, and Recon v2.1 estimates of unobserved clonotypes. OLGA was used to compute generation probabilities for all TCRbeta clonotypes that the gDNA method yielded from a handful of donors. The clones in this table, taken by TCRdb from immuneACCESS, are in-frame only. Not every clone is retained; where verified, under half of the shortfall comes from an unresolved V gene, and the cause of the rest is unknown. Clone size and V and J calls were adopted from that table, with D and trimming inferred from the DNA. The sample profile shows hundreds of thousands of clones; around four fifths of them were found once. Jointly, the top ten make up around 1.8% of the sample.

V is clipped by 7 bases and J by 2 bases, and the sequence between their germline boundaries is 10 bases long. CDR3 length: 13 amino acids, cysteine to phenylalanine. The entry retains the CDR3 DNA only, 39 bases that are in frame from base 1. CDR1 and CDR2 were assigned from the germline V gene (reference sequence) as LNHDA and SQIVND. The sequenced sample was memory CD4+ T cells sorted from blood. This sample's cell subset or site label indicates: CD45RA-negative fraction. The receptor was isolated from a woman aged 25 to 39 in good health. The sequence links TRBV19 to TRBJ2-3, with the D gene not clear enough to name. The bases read TGTGCCAGTACAGGCTTCTTCACAGATACGCAGTATTTT. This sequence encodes CASTGFFTDTQYF.